The subject of this entry is one T cell receptor beta chain. Its antigen is not known. Germline CDR1 reads MNHNS; CDR2 reads SASEGT. The CDR3 totals 15 residues. V was clipped by 6 bases and J by 4 bases, with 18 bases between them. Depths of 1 in 200,000 to 1 in 1 million T cells were the sequencing target. Method: immunoSEQ multiplex PCR; TCRdb's copy keeps in-frame clones and lacks some. Among 160,000 or so clones listed, 81% were seen once. This entry belongs to a study of cytotoxic CD8 clonotypes in ibrutinib-treated CLL. Findings of the study overall: Stable or contracted on treatment, public clonotypes were also uncommon. Whereas clonality rose at ibrutinib response, it declined toward baseline at progression. In comparison with age-matched healthy donors, baseline clonality was higher and tracked circulating CD8+ T-cell counts.

This sample comprised PBMCs, obtained after 12 months of ibrutinib treatment. The chain links TRBV6-1 to TRBJ1-1; TRBD1 is a possible D gene (6 bases). This clonotype originated in a human donor with chronic lymphocytic leukemia. The CDR3 region is CASRTGGTGGTEAFF. CDR3 in DNA: TGTGCCAGCAGGACAGGAGGCACGGGGGGCACTGAAGCTTTCTTT.